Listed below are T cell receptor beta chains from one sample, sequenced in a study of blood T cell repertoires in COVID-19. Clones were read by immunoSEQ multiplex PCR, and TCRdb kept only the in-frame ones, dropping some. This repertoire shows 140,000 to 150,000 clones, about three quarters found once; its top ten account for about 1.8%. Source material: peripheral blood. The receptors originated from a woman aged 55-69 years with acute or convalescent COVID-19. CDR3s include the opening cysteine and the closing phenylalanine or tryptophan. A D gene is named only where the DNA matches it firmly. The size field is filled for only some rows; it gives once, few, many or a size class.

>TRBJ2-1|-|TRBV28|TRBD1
TGTGCCAGCAGCCCCCTACCGGGACAGAGAATATCCTGGAGCTCCTACAATGAGCAGTTCTTC
CASSPLPGQRISWSSYNEQFF
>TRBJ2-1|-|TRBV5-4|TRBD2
TGTGCCAGCAACCTCCGGGGCGGGAGTTCGATGGAGCAGTTCTTC
CASNLRGGSSMEQFF
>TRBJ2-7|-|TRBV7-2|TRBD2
TGTGCCAGCAGCTTAGCTCCTCCGGGACTAGCGGGAGGGCTTGAGTACTTC
CASSLAPPGLAGGLEYF
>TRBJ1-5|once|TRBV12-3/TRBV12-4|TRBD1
TGTGCCAGCAGTTCGACAGGGAATCAGCCCCAGCATTTT
CASSSTGNQPQHF
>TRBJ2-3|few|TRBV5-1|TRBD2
TGCGCCAGCCGAACCAGCGGGAGTTTTGGTACGCAGTATTTT
CASRTSGSFGTQYF
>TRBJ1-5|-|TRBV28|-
TGTGCCAGCGACCCACGGCGGGTCAATCAGCCCCAGCATTTT
CASDPRRVNQPQHF
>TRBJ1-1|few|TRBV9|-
TGTGCCAGCAGCGTAACTTCCCGAGGAGGGACTGAAGCTTTCTTT
CASSVTSRGGTEAFF
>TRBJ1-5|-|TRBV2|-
TGTGCCAGCAGTGTGGAAGGAACAGGTAACCAGCCCCAGCATTTT
CASSVEGTGNQPQHF
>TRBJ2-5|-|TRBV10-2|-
TGCGCCAGCAGTGGCGATGTAGAGACCCAGTACTTC
CASSGDVETQYF
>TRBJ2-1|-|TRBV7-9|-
TGTGCCAGCAGCCCCCGACGGGGGAATGAGCAGTTCTTC
CASSPRRGNEQFF
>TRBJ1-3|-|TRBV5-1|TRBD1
TGCGCCAGCAGAAACCCGGGACAGGGGGGCTCTGGAAACACCATATATTTT
CASRNPGQGGSGNTIYF
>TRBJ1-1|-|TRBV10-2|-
TGCGCCAGCAGGTTAGACAGAAACACTGAAGCTTTCTTT
CASRLDRNTEAFF
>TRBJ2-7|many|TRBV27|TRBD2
TGTGCCAGCAGTGGACTAGCAGTAAAATCTGACGAGCAGTACTTC
CASSGLAVKSDEQYF
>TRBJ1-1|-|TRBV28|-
TGTGCCAGCAGAGCAGGCGGAGGACACACTGAAGCTTTCTTT
CASRAGGGHTEAFF
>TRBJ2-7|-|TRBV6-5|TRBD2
TGTGCCAGCGGACTAGCGGGGACCTACGAGCAGTACTTC
CASGLAGTYEQYF
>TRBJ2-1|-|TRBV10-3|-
TGTGCCATCAGTGAGGCGACAGTAGAGCAGTTCTTC
CAISEATVEQFF
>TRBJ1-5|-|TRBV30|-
TGTGCCTGGAGTCGGGGTAGCAATCAGCCCCAGCATTTT
CAWSRGSNQPQHF
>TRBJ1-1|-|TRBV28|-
TGTGCCAGCCGAGAGACAGGTGCTTTTCTCACTGAAGCTTTCTTT
CASRETGAFLTEAFF